This TCR beta chain appears in the sequencing data of a study of cytomegalovirus exposure and HLA in healthy donors. Amplification used 60 Vbeta primers and 13 Jbeta primers. Using immunoSEQ multiplex PCR, the repertoire was profiled, and TCRdb retains in-frame clones only, with some absent. The data hold about 150,000 clones, with 75% observed a single time. As to this clone: Its antigen is unidentified.

Study-level results: It was about 150 TCR beta chains that were listed as cytomegalovirus-associated.

The CDR3 runs to 17 residues. V shed 3 bases and J 3 bases; nucleotides not matched to a gene: 11. Per germline, CDR1 SNHLY and CDR2 FYNNEI. The rearrangement joins TRBV2 to TRBJ2-7, with 10 bases fitting TRBD2. The receptor comes from a man aged 18 to 30 in good health and CMV-seronegative. Sequenced sample: PBMCs. CDR3 amino acids: CASSEGGLADPYYEQYF. In DNA form, the CDR3 reads TGTGCCAGCAGTGAGGGTGGACTAGCGGACCCGTACTACGAGCAGTACTTC. Together with reference TRBV2 and TRBJ2-7, the CDR3 gives the full variable domain: EPEVTQTPSHQVTQMGQEVILRCVPISNHLYFYWYRQILGQKVEFLVSFYNNEISEKSEIFDDQFSVERPDGSNFTLKIRSTKLEDSAMYFCASSEGGLADPYYEQYFGPGTRLTVT.